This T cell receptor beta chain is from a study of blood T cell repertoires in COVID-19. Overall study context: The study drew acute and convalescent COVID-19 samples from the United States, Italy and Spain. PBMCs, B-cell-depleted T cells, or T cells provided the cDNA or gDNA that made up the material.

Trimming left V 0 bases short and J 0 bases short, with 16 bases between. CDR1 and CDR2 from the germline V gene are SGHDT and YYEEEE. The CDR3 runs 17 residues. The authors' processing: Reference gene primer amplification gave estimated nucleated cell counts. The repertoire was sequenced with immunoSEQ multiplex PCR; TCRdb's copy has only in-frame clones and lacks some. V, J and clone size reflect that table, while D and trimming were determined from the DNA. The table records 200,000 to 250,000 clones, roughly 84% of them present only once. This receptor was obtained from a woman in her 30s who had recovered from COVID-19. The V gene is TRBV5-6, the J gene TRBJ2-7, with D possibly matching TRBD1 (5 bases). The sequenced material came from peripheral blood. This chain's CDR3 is CASSLGVVWGGSYEQYF. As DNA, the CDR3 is TGTGCCAGCAGCTTGGGGGTAGTGTGGGGCGGCTCCTACGAGCAGTACTTC.